What follows are 18 T cell receptor beta chains derived from one specimen sequenced in a study of pediatric ulcerative colitis. Rectal tissue came from one to two pinch biopsies taken at colonoscopy. Repertoires were generated with immunoSEQ multiplex PCR, while TCRdb's copy carries only in-frame clones and drops some. The repertoire holds tens of thousands of clones, with 78% as singletons. The sequencing input was gut tissue. The receptors come from a girl aged 10-17 years with moderate ulcerative colitis.

This clone is a singleton in its sample. The rearrangement joins TRBV18 to TRBJ2-7, with D tentatively TRBD1 (5 bases). CDR3 length equals 13 residues. Per the germline V gene, CDR1 is KGHSH and CDR2 is LQKENI. Trimming left V 4 bases short and J 3 bases short, with 10 bases between. DNA for the CDR3: TGTGCCAGCTCACAGACAGAATTCTACGAGCAGTACTTC. Translating gives CASSQTEFYEQYF.

The chain joins TRBV28 to TRBJ2-7; 9 positions match TRBD2. Trimming cost V 5 bases and J 7 bases; bases outside gene matches: 9. CDR1 and CDR2 (germline): MDHEN, SYDVKM. The CDR3 loop spans 14 amino acids. CDR3 coding DNA: TGTGCCAGCAGTCCCGCCTGGCTAGCGGGGGAGCAGTACTTC. Its protein product is CASSPAWLAGEQYF.

This sequence joins TRBV5-1 and TRBJ2-1; 15 nucleotides agree with TRBD2. The CDR3 spans 16 residues. The germline V gene has CDR1 SGHRS and CDR2 YFSETQ. Trimming at V came to 4 bases and at J to 8 bases, leaving 7 bases not matched to a gene. Written as DNA, the CDR3 is TGCGCCAGCAGCAACGGACTAGCGGGGGGGATCCATGAGCAGTTCTTC. Amino acid sequence: CASSNGLAGGIHEQFF.

This clone has only one observation. V gene TRBV7-8 combines with J gene TRBJ2-7; D not certain. The CDR3 length is 17 residues. Looked up from germline, CDR1 is SGHVS and CDR2 is FQNEAQ. V was pared by 1 base and J by 1 base, with 17 bases between. This CDR3 is CASSLVRVGRRSYEQYF. The DNA for the CDR3 is TGTGCCAGCAGCTTAGTTCGGGTCGGACGGAGATCCTACGAGCAGTACTTC.

V gene TRBV27 combines with J gene TRBJ2-2; the match to TRBD2 covers 7 bases. Germline CDR1 is MNHEY and CDR2 is SMNVEV (reference sequence). This CDR3 region has 15 residues. Trimming cost V 2 bases and J 6 bases; bases outside gene matches: 6. Here the CDR3 DNA reads TGTGCCAGCAGTTTACGGACTAGTAATGCCGGGGAGCTGTTTTTT. Its protein product is CASSLRTSNAGELFF.

This sequence joins TRBV5-4 and TRBJ1-4, with TRBD1 as a possible D gene (5 bases). The CDR3 totals 15 residues. The V and J ends lost 3 bases and 4 bases respectively, with 13 bases between them. CDR1 is SGHNT and CDR2 is YYREEE in the germline V gene (reference sequence). The CDR3 bases are TGTGCCAGCAGCTGGTCAGGGTCGGGTAATGAAAAACTGTTTTTT. This gives the protein CASSWSGSGNEKLFF.

CDR3 residues: CASSPQFGGPYEQYF. For the CDR3, the DNA is TGTGCCAGCAGCCCCCAGTTCGGAGGTCCCTACGAGCAGTACTTC. J is TRBJ2-5 and V is TRBV7-6; D is possibly TRBD2 (5 bases). The J call may be mistaken, given a closer DNA end match to TRBJ2-7. From germline, CDR1 is SGHVS and CDR2 FNYEAQ. This CDR3 is 15 amino acids long.

Written as DNA, the CDR3 is TGTGCCAGCAGCTTAGTCGGACACTCCTACAATGAGCAGTTCTTC. As protein: CASSLVGHSYNEQFF. The chain links TRBV7-8 to TRBJ2-1, with a weak D call TRBD1 (5 bases). V gave up 1 base and J gave up 0 bases, with 7 bases separating them. This CDR3 spans 15 amino acids. Germline CDR1 reads SGHVS; CDR2 reads FQNEAQ. Using reference TRBV7-8 and TRBJ2-1 for the parts outside the CDR3, the full variable domain is GAGVSQSPRYKVAKRGQDVALRCDPISGHVSLFWYQQALGQGPEFLTYFQNEAQLDKSGLPSDRFFAERPEGSVSTLKIQRTQQEDSAVYLCASSLVGHSYNEQFFGPGTRLTVL.

This clone is categorized as medium-sized. The chain recombines TRBV6-5 with TRBJ1-4; weak D call: TRBD1 (5 bases). From germline, CDR1 is MNHEY and CDR2 SVGAGI. The CDR3 spans 16 residues. Trimming shortened V by 2 bases and J by 1 base, and 11 bases separated the two germline ends. CDR3 DNA sequence: TGTGCCAGCAGTTACAGACAGACCTTAACTAATGAAAAACTGTTTTTT. This gives the protein CASSYRQTLTNEKLFF.

V gene TRBV6-5 combines with J gene TRBJ1-1; 8 positions match TRBD1. The CDR3 is made up of 14 amino acids. The trim removed 6 bases at V and 4 bases at J, leaving 7 bases unmatched. Per the germline V gene, CDR1 is MNHEY and CDR2 is SVGAGI. The CDR3 DNA is TGTGCCAGCAGGCAAGGACAGGGTCCCACTGAAGCTTTCTTT. It translates to CASRQGQGPTEAFF.

The chain is built from TRBV5-4 and TRBJ2-7; TRBD2 is a possible D gene (6 bases). This CDR3 has 13 amino acids. V was cut by 4 bases and J by 0 bases, with 8 bases left in between. CDR1 is SGHNT and CDR2 is YYREEE in the germline V gene (reference sequence). CDR3 nucleotide sequence: TGTGCCAGCAGCATGCGGGGCTCCTACGAGCAGTACTTC. Translation: CASSMRGSYEQYF.

This clone was detected only a few times. The chain has TRBV11-2 and TRBJ2-7; possible D gene TRBD1, 5 bases. Trimming shortened V by 5 bases and J by 2 bases, and 19 bases separated the two germline ends. The length of the CDR3 is 16 residues. In germline, CDR1 is SGHAT, CDR2 FQNNGV. The CDR3 is CASSLSPGQGTYEQYF. CDR3 coding DNA: TGTGCCAGCAGCCTATCCCCGGGCCAGGGTACCTACGAGCAGTACTTC.

The chain carries TRBV4-1 and TRBJ1-2; 7 bases are a match to TRBD1. Unmatched junction bases numbered 5, after V lost 4 bases and J lost 3 bases. The CDR3 spans 14 residues. Germline CDR1 reads MGHRA; CDR2 reads YSYEKL. Here the CDR3 reads CASSLGQDDYGYTF. The CDR3 bases are TGCGCCAGCAGCCTCGGACAGGATGACTATGGCTACACCTTC.

This clone was counted between two and nine times. This chain links TRBV9 with TRBJ1-4; a possible D gene is TRBD1 (6 bases). Germline CDR1 is SGDLS and CDR2 is YYNGEE. The CDR3 has 15 residues. Trimming took 3 bases from V and 4 from J, leaving 13 bases between them. The CDR3: CASSGSGAVNEKLFF. CDR3 DNA: TGTGCCAGCAGCGGATCAGGGGCGGTTAATGAAAAACTGTTTTTT.

The rearrangement joins TRBV10-3 to TRBJ1-1; TRBD1 might be the D (5 bases). Germline V gene lookup returns CDR1 ENHRY and CDR2 SYGVKD. This CDR3 has 15 amino acids. Trimming pared 5 bases from V and 7 bases from J, leaving 20 bases between. Here the CDR3 reads CAISSIGSGSGEAFF. The CDR3, as DNA: TGTGCCATCAGTAGTATTGGGTCAGGGAGTGGTGAAGCTTTCTTT.

The chain combines TRBV11-3 with TRBJ2-1; D is unclear. Trimming pared 1 base from V and 8 bases from J, leaving 9 bases between. Germline V gene data show CDR1 as SGHNT and CDR2 as YENEEA. There are 13 residues in the CDR3. CDR3 residues: CASSLGPGDEQFF. CDR3 DNA sequence: TGTGCCAGCAGCTTAGGCCCTGGGGATGAGCAGTTCTTC.

The V gene is TRBV5-1, the J gene TRBJ2-6; TRBD2 is a possible D gene (5 bases). The germline V gene has CDR1 SGHRS and CDR2 YFSETQ. This CDR3 spans 17 amino acids. V lost 0 bases and J lost 0, with 10 bases in between. In DNA, the CDR3 is TGCGCCAGCAGCTTGGCCGGTCGGGACTCTGGGGCCAACGTCCTGACTTTC. This gives the protein CASSLAGRDSGANVLTF.

The rearrangement links TRBV23-1 to TRBJ2-5, with TRBD1 matching 8 bases. TRBV23-1 is filed as an ORF, its function uncertain. The CDR3 sequence is 13 residues long. The V segment lost 6 bases and the J segment 5 bases; nucleotides outside the gene matches: 5. In nucleotides, the CDR3 is TGCGCCAGCAGCCGACAGGGGTGCGAGACCCAGTACTTC. Protein product: CASSRQGCETQYF.